Listed below are T cell receptor beta chains from one sample, sequenced in a study of T-cell memory formation after mild COVID-19. TCRdb reprocessed the 5' RACE reads with MiXCR, giving one entry per CDR3 protein. This table has fewer than 600,000 distinct CDR3 sequences, roughly 20% appearing once. Sequences were obtained from PBMCs or a T cell subset sorted from them (not recorded which). The receptor source for this set is an adult woman who had mild COVID-19 (a few samples of this study predate the infection). Cell type and time point are not known. CDR3s include the opening cysteine and the closing phenylalanine or tryptophan. The D gene is left open where the match is weak. Size is stated for part of the rows, as once, few or many counts, or as a class when the clone is expanded.

cdr3_aa cdr3_nt j_call clone_size v_call d_call cdr3_length
CSATYPSPGSREQYF TGCAGTGCTACCTATCCATCCCCGGGTAGTCGCGAGCAGTACTTC TRBJ2-7 NA TRBV20-1 NA 15
CASAQLESGTEAFF TGTGCCAGCGCCCAGTTGGAGTCGGGCACTGAAGCTTTCTTT TRBJ1-1 NA TRBV2 NA 14
CAITLEDIQYF TGTGCCATCACTCTGGAGGACATTCAGTACTTC TRBJ2-4 many TRBV24-1 NA 11
CASSLVTSGEQYF TGTGCCAGCAGCTTGGTGACTAGCGGGGAGCAGTACTTC TRBJ2-7 NA TRBV5-6 TRBD2 13
CASSFRRKNTGELFF TGTGCCAGCAGTTTCCGACGGAAGAACACCGGGGAGCTGTTTTTT TRBJ2-2 few TRBV6-5 NA 15
CAWSTGLLDRGTQPQHF TGTGCCTGGAGTACGGGGTTGTTGGACAGGGGGACTCAGCCCCAGCATTTT TRBJ1-5 NA TRBV30 TRBD1 17
CASSRDYVTDTQYF TGTGCCAGCAGTCGGGACTACGTCACAGATACGCAGTATTTT TRBJ2-3 NA TRBV6-6 TRBD2 14
CASSESPYHEQYF TGTGCCAGCAGTGAATCTCCGTACCACGAGCAGTACTTC TRBJ2-7 NA TRBV25-1 NA 13
CASSYEGFNSRGWETQYF TGCGCCAGCAGCTACGAGGGCTTCAATTCAAGAGGTTGGGAGACCCAGTACTTC TRBJ2-5 many TRBV5-1 NA 18
CASYRVFNEQFF TGTGCCAGCTACAGGGTCTTCAATGAGCAGTTCTTC TRBJ2-1 few TRBV6-5 NA 12
CASSLAGFIPNYGYTF TGTGCCAGCAGCCTGGCAGGGTTTATTCCAAACTATGGCTACACCTTC TRBJ1-2 NA TRBV5-6 NA 16
CASTIGTHTGELFF TGTGCCAGTACCATAGGGACTCACACCGGGGAGCTGTTTTTT TRBJ2-2 NA TRBV19 NA 14
CASSLTASGARPGLQYNEQFF TGTGCCAGCAGCTTAACGGCTAGCGGGGCCCGGCCTGGACTACAGTACAATGAGCAGTTCTTC TRBJ2-1 NA TRBV7-3 TRBD2 21
CASSLEGQGGNQPQHF TGTGCCAGCAGTTTAGAAGGCCAGGGCGGCAATCAGCCCCAGCATTTT TRBJ1-5 NA TRBV12-3/TRBV12-4 NA 16
CAWSVQGLHGYTF TGTGCCTGGAGTGTACAGGGTCTGCATGGCTACACCTTC TRBJ1-2 few TRBV30 NA 13
CATRAQGNTEAFF TGTGCCACCAGAGCACAGGGGAACACTGAAGCTTTCTTT TRBJ1-1 few TRBV24-1 NA 13
CSARGASGPGNTIYF TGCAGTGCTAGGGGGGCCTCGGGGCCGGGAAACACCATATATTTT TRBJ1-3 once TRBV20-1 NA 15
CASSLGAGTGVHEQYF TGTGCCAGCAGCTTGGGGGCCGGGACAGGGGTCCACGAGCAGTACTTC TRBJ2-7 few TRBV5-8 TRBD1 16
CASSLQGVTSEAFF TGTGCCAGCAGTTTACAGGGAGTTACCTCTGAAGCTTTCTTT TRBJ1-1 NA TRBV27 NA 14
CSGTSGSWYEQYF TGCAGTGGGACTAGCGGGAGTTGGTACGAGCAGTACTTC TRBJ2-7 many TRBV20-1 TRBD2 13
CASSSSFDRFNQPQHF TGTGCCAGCAGTTCCTCCTTCGACAGGTTCAATCAGCCCCAGCATTTT TRBJ1-5 few TRBV27 NA 16
CASSAAGAVSYNEQFF TGTGCCAGCAGTGCGGCCGGAGCGGTTTCCTACAATGAGCAGTTCTTC TRBJ2-1 once TRBV6-2/TRBV6-3 NA 16
CASSVAGGPQDTQYF TGTGCCAGCAGCGTAGCGGGAGGGCCCCAAGATACGCAGTATTTT TRBJ2-3 NA TRBV9 TRBD2 15
CASSQDRAAETQYF TGCGCCAGCAGCCAAGACCGGGCTGCGGAGACCCAGTACTTC TRBJ2-5 NA TRBV4-3 NA 14
CASSLGPGEEETQYF TGTGCCAGCAGCTTGGGGCCAGGGGAGGAGGAGACCCAGTACTTC TRBJ2-5 NA TRBV7-2 NA 15
CASSWPLGLAGGETQYF TGTGCCAGCAGCTGGCCGCTGGGACTAGCGGGGGGGGAGACCCAGTACTTC TRBJ2-5 NA TRBV5-5 TRBD2 17